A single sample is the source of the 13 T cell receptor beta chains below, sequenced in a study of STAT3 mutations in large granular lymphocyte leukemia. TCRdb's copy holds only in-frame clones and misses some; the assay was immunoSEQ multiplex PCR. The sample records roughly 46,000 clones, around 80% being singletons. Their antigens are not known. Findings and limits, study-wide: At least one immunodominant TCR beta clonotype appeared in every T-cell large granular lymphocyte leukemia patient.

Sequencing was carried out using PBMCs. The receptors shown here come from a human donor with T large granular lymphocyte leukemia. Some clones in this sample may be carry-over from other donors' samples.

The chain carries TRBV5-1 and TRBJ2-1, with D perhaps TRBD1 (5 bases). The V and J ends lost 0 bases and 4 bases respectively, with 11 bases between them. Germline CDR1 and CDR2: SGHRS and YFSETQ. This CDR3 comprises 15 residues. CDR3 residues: CASSLGTILYNEQFF. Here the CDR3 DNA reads TGCGCCAGCAGCTTGGGGACAATCCTTTACAATGAGCAGTTCTTC.

The CDR3 here is CASSFDRGNGELFF. CDR3 nucleotide sequence: TGTGCCAGCAGCTTTGACAGGGGCAACGGGGAGCTGTTTTTT. The genes are TRBV7-8 and TRBJ2-2, with 8 bases identical to TRBD1. V was pared by 3 bases and J by 7 bases, with 4 bases of the junction left unmatched. Germline V CDR1 and CDR2: SGHVS, FQNEAQ. The CDR3 runs 14 residues.

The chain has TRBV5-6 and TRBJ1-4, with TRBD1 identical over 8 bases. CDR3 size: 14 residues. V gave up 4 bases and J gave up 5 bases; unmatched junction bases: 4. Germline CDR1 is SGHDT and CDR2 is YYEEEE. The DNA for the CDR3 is TGTGCCAGCAGCCTCGGGACAGGAAATGAAAAACTGTTTTTT. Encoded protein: CASSLGTGNEKLFF. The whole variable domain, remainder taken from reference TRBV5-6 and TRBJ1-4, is DAGVTQSPTHLIKTRGQQVTLRCSPKSGHDTVSWYQQALGQGPQFIFQYYEEEERQRGNFPDRFSGHQFPNYSSELNVNALLLGDSALYLCASSLGTGNEKLFFGSGTQLSVL.

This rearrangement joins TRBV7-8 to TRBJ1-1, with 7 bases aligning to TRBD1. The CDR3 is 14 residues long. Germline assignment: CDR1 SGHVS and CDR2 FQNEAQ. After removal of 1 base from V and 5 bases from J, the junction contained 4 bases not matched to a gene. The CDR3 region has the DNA TGTGCCAGCAGCTTAGAACAGGGGAGGACTGAAGCTTTCTTT. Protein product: CASSLEQGRTEAFF.

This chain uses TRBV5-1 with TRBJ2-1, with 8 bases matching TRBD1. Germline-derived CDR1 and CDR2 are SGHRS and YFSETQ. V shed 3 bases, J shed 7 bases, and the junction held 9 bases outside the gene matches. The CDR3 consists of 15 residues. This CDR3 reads CASSSSDRAGNEQFF. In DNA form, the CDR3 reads TGCGCCAGCAGCTCGTCGGACAGGGCTGGGAATGAGCAGTTCTTC.

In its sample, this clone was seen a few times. CDR3 amino acids: CASSPPGGFKDTQYF. For the CDR3, the DNA is TGTGCCAGCTCACCACCTGGCGGGTTTAAAGATACGCAGTATTTT. The chain combines TRBV18 with TRBJ2-3, with a weak D call TRBD2 (5 bases). Deletions cut 0 bases from V and 5 bases from J, with 12 bases between. This CDR3 is 15 amino acids long. CDR1 is KGHSH, CDR2 LQKENI, per germline.

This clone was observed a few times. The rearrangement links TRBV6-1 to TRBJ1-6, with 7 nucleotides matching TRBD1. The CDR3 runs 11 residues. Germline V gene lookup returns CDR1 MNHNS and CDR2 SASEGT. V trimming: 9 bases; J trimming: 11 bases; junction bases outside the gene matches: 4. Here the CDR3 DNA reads TGTGCCAGTGGACAGGACCCACCCCTCCACTTT. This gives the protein CASGQDPPLHF.

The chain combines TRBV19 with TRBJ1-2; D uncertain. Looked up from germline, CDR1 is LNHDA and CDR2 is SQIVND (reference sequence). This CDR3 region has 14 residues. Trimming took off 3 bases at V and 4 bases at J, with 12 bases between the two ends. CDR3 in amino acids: CASSMGGLGYGYTF. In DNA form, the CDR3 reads TGTGCCAGTAGTATGGGTGGACTCGGCTATGGCTACACCTTC.

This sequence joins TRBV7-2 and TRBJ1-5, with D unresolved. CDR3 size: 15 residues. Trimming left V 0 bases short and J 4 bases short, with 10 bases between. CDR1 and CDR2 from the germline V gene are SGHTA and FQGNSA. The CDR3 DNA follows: TGTGCCAGCAGCTTAGCCCAGACATCAAATCAGCCCCAGCATTTT. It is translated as CASSLAQTSNQPQHF.

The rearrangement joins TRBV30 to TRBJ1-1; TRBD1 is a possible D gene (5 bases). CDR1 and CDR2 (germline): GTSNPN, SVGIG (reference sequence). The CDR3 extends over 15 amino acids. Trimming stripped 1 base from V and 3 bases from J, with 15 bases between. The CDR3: CAWSGETLGHTEAFF. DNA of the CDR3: TGTGCCTGGAGTGGGGAAACCTTGGGACACACTGAAGCTTTCTTT.

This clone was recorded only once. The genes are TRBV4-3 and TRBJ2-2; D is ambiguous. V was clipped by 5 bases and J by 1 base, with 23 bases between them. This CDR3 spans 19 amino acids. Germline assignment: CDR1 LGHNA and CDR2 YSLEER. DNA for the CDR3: TGCGCCAGCAGCTCTTATCAGACCTCCATTTTCGGGAACACCGGGGAGCTGTTTTTT. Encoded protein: CASSSYQTSIFGNTGELFF.

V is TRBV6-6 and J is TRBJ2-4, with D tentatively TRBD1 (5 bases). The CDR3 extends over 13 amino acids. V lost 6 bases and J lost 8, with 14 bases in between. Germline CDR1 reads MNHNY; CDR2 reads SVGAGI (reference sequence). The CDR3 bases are TGTGCCAGCAGCCTCACGCCACAGGACATTCAGTACTTC. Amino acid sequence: CASSLTPQDIQYF.

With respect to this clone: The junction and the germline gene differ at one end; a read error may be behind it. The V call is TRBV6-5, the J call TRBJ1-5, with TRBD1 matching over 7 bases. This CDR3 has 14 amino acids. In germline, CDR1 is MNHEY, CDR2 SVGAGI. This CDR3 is CASSSGTGAQLQHF. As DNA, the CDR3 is TGTGCCAGCAGTTCGGGCACAGGGGCCCAGCTCCAGCATTTT.